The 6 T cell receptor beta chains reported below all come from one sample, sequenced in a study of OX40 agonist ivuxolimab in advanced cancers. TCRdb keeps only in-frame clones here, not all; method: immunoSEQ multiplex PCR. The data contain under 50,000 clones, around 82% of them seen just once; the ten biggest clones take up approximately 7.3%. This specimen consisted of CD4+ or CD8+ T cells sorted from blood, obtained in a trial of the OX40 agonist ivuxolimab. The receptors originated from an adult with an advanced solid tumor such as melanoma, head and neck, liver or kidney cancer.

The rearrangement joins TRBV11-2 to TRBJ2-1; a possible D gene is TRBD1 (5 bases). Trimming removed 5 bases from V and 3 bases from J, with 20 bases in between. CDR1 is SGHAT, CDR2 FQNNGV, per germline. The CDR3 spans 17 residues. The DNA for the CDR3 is TGTGCCAGCAGCCCCCAAGATACAGGCTACTACTACAATGAGCAGTTCTTC. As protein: CASSPQDTGYYYNEQFF.

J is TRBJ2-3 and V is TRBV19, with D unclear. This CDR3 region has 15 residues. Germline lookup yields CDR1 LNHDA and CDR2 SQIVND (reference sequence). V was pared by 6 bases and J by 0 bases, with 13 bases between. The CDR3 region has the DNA TGTGCCAGTAGCCCCTTACAAACTAGCACAGATACGCAGTATTTT. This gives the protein CASSPLQTSTDTQYF.

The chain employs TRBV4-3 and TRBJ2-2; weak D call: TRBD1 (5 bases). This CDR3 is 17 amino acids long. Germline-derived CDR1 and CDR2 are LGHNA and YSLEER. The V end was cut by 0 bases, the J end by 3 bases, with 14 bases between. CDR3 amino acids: CASSQDPRQKDTGELFF. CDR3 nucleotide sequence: TGCGCCAGCAGCCAAGATCCCCGACAGAAGGACACCGGGGAGCTGTTTTTT.

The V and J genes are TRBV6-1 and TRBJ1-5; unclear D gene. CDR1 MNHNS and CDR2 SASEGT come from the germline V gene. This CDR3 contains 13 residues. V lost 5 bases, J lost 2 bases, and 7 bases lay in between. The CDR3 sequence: CASSRVGNQPQHF. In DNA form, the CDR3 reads TGTGCCAGCAGTAGGGTGGGCAATCAGCCCCAGCATTTT.

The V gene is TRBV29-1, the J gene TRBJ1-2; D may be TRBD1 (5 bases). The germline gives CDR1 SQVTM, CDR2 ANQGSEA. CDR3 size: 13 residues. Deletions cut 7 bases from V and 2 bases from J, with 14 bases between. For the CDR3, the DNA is TGCAGCGCCCGGGTCGGGGCCAACTATGGCTACACCTTC. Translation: CSARVGANYGYTF. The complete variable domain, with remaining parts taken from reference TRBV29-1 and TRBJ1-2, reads SAVISQKPSRDICQRGTSLTIQCQVDSQVTMMFWYRQQPGQSLTLIATANQGSEATYESGFVIDKFPISRPNLTFSTLTVSNMSPEDSSIYLCSARVGANYGYTFGSGTRLTVV.

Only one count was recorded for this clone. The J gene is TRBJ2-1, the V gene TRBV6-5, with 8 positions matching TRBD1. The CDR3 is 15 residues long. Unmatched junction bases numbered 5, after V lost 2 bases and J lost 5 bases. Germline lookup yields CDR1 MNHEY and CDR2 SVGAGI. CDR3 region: CASSYVGTGHNEQFF. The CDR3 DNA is TGTGCCAGCAGTTACGTCGGGACAGGACACAATGAGCAGTTCTTC.